This TCR beta chain was identified in a study of T cell responses to AZD1222 COVID-19 vaccine. This CDR3 region has 14 residues. The V and J ends lost 0 bases and 7 bases, in that order; junction bases with no gene match: 2. The germline gives CDR1 SGHRS, CDR2 YFSETQ. Generated by immunoSEQ multiplex PCR, the TCRdb table keeps only in-frame clones and is missing some. This repertoire shows around 100,000 clones, about 83% found once; its top ten account for approximately 16%. The clonotype originates from an adult in good health. V is TRBV5-1 and J is TRBJ2-7, with TRBD2 identical over 12 bases. Source: peripheral blood, taken on day 0 of AZD1222 vaccination. CDR3 region: CASSLAGLAGEQYF. The CDR3 nucleotides are TGCGCCAGCAGCTTGGCAGGACTAGCGGGGGAGCAGTACTTC. Using reference TRBV5-1 and TRBJ2-7 for the parts outside the CDR3, the full variable domain is KAGVTQTPRYLIKTRGQQVTLSCSPISGHRSVSWYQQTPGQGLQFLFEYFSETQRNKGNFPGRFSGRQFSNSRSEMNVSTLELGDSALYLCASSLAGLAGEQYFGPGTRLTVT.